Listed below are T cell receptor beta chains from one sample, sequenced in a study of cytomegalovirus exposure and HLA in healthy donors. Clones were sequenced by immunoSEQ multiplex PCR, and TCRdb holds only the in-frame ones, with some missing. This sample has around 140,000 clones, with nearly 80% found just once. Sequencing was carried out using PBMCs. The receptors come from a male donor in good health and CMV-seronegative. Both conserved end residues are part of each CDR3. A D gene is named only where the DNA matches it firmly. The listing skips clone size in some rows; elsewhere it reads once, few, many or a size class.

J | size | V | D | CDR3 | DNA
TRBJ2-7 | NA | TRBV21-1 | NA | CASSTHRGRSHEQYF | TGTGCCAGCAGCACCCACAGGGGGCGATCACACGAGCAGTACTTC
TRBJ2-7 | NA | TRBV11-2 | NA | CASSPGVGGYEQYF | TGTGCCAGCAGCCCGGGGGTGGGAGGCTACGAGCAGTACTTC
TRBJ2-1 | NA | TRBV30 | NA | CAYLGNSPNEQFF | TGTGCCTATCTCGGGAACAGTCCCAATGAGCAGTTCTTC
TRBJ1-5 | NA | TRBV19 | TRBD1 | CASSIEPGQPNSNQPQHF | TGTGCCAGTAGTATAGAACCGGGACAGCCGAACAGCAATCAGCCCCAGCATTTT
TRBJ1-5 | few | TRBV18 | NA | CASSQANQPQHF | TGTGCCAGCTCCCAAGCCAATCAGCCCCAGCATTTT
TRBJ2-2 | NA | TRBV30 | NA | CAWSELINTGELFF | TGTGCCTGGAGCGAGCTAATAAACACCGGGGAGCTGTTTTTT
TRBJ2-5 | NA | TRBV9 | TRBD2 | CASSVAASGGETQYF | TGTGCCAGCAGCGTAGCGGCTAGCGGGGGGGAGACCCAGTACTTC
TRBJ1-5 | NA | TRBV7-2 | NA | CASTQQGFGYGQPQHF | TGTGCCAGCACTCAACAGGGTTTTGGGTACGGTCAGCCCCAGCATTTT
TRBJ2-3 | NA | TRBV4-1 | NA | CASSQGLLAVGSTDTQYF | TGCGCCAGCAGCCAAGGCCTTTTGGCGGTCGGGTCCACAGATACGCAGTATTTT
TRBJ2-5 | NA | TRBV7-2 | TRBD2 | CASSLVASGGSQETQYF | TGTGCCAGCAGCTTAGTGGCTAGCGGGGGCTCTCAAGAGACCCAGTACTTC
TRBJ2-3 | once | TRBV5-1 | TRBD2 | CASSSLRTSGGATQYF | TGCGCCAGCAGCTCTCTCCGGACTAGCGGGGGGGCTACGCAGTATTTT
TRBJ2-7 | NA | TRBV9 | NA | CASSVGRTAPYEQYF | TGTGCCAGCAGCGTAGGAAGAACAGCCCCCTACGAGCAGTACTTC
TRBJ2-7 | many | TRBV5-8 | TRBD1 | CASSPGSGQGNYEQYF | TGTGCCAGCAGCCCGGGGTCGGGACAGGGGAACTACGAGCAGTACTTC
TRBJ1-6 | NA | TRBV14 | TRBD1 | CASSHRQGDYNSPLHF | TGTGCCAGCAGCCATCGACAGGGGGACTATAATTCACCCCTCCACTTT
TRBJ1-3 | NA | TRBV10-3 | NA | CAISEFLSSGNTIYF | TGTGCCATCAGTGAGTTTCTGAGCTCTGGAAACACCATATATTTT
TRBJ1-2 | NA | TRBV9 | TRBD1 | CASSLEDRGIYGYTF | TGTGCCAGCAGTTTAGAGGACAGGGGGATCTATGGCTACACCTTC
TRBJ1-1 | NA | TRBV7-9 | NA | CASSSPGGVNTEAFF | TGTGCCAGCAGCTCCCCCGGCGGGGTGAACACTGAAGCTTTCTTT
TRBJ1-1 | NA | TRBV5-6 | TRBD1 | CASSWTTGEAFF | TGTGCCAGCAGCTGGACCACAGGGGAGGCTTTCTTT
TRBJ2-3 | NA | TRBV18 | NA | CASSPPTGTSTDTQYF | TGTGCCAGCTCACCACCGACAGGAACTAGCACAGATACGCAGTATTTT
TRBJ2-1 | NA | TRBV6-6 | TRBD2 | CASRDNGRGGYNEQFF | TGTGCCAGCAGGGATAACGGGCGGGGGGGCTACAATGAGCAGTTCTTC
TRBJ1-2 | NA | TRBV29-1 | NA | CSAVEGYGYTF | TGCAGCGCTGTGGAGGGCTATGGCTACACCTTC
TRBJ1-1 | NA | TRBV6-1 | NA | CANASPGQVNTEAFF | TGTGCCAACGCATCGCCGGGACAAGTGAACACTGAAGCTTTCTTT
TRBJ2-7 | NA | TRBV13 | TRBD1 | CASSFQGQGDHEQYF | TGTGCCAGCAGCTTTCAGGGACAGGGGGACCACGAGCAGTACTTC
TRBJ2-3 | NA | TRBV7-9 | TRBD1 | CASSVSTGTDTQYF | TGTGCCAGCAGCGTATCGACAGGGACAGATACGCAGTATTTT
TRBJ2-5 | NA | TRBV7-2 | TRBD1 | CASSWGTENPQYF | TGTGCCAGCAGCTGGGGGACAGAAAACCCCCAGTACTTC
TRBJ1-5 | NA | TRBV7-7 | TRBD1 | CASSPRSRMDRGYQPQHF | TGTGCTAGCAGCCCTCGTTCCCGTATGGACAGGGGATATCAGCCCCAGCATTTT
TRBJ1-1 | few | TRBV2 | NA | CASSQLDKIAFF | TGTGCCAGCAGTCAACTCGACAAGATCGCTTTCTTT
TRBJ2-7 | NA | TRBV11-3 | TRBD1 | CASSLRDREYEQYF | TGTGCCAGCAGCCTCCGGGACAGGGAGTACGAGCAGTACTTC
TRBJ1-2 | NA | TRBV19 | NA | CASSIPDSSYGYTF | TGTGCCAGTAGTATTCCGGACTCCTCCTATGGCTACACCTTC
TRBJ1-1 | NA | TRBV10-3 | NA | CAISETGTDTEAFF | TGTGCCATCAGTGAGACAGGGACGGACACTGAAGCTTTCTTT
TRBJ2-2 | NA | TRBV25-1 | TRBD1 | CASQTGGTGELFF | TGTGCCAGCCAAACAGGGGGCACCGGGGAGCTGTTTTTT
TRBJ1-5 | few | TRBV6-1 | TRBD1 | CASREQGAYSNQPQHF | TGTGCCAGCAGAGAACAGGGGGCTTATAGCAATCAGCCCCAGCATTTT
TRBJ2-5 | NA | TRBV18 | TRBD2 | CASSRGTSGQETQYF | TGTGCCAGCTCACGGGGGACTAGCGGGCAAGAGACCCAGTACTTC
TRBJ1-2 | NA | TRBV6-5 | TRBD1 | CASSYSDRGDDGYTF | TGTGCCAGCAGTTACTCAGACAGGGGTGATGATGGCTACACCTTC
TRBJ1-2 | NA | TRBV6-1 | TRBD1 | CASTWDRVLGYTF | TGTGCCAGCACTTGGGACAGGGTTTTAGGCTACACCTTC
TRBJ2-3 | NA | TRBV7-9 | NA | CASSFYLTASTDTQYF | TGTGCCAGCAGCTTCTATCTGACAGCTAGCACAGATACGCAGTATTTT
TRBJ2-7 | NA | TRBV14 | TRBD1 | CASSQVPGQGAGDEQYF | TGTGCCAGCAGCCAAGTCCCCGGACAGGGGGCTGGGGACGAGCAGTACTTC
TRBJ1-6 | NA | TRBV7-2 | NA | CASSLVAAQDSPLHF | TGTGCCAGCAGCTTAGTGGCGGCACAAGATTCACCCCTCCACTTT
TRBJ2-3 | NA | TRBV7-6 | NA | CASSPPPGQSADTQYF | TGTGCCAGCAGCCCACCCCCCGGACAGTCGGCAGATACGCAGTATTTT
TRBJ2-5 | NA | TRBV7-2 | TRBD2 | CASSSVRLAGAETQYF | TGTGCCAGCAGCTCGGTACGACTAGCGGGGGCAGAGACCCAGTACTTC
TRBJ1-4 | NA | TRBV18 | TRBD1 | CASSPRDRATNEKLFF | TGTGCCAGCTCACCACGGGACAGGGCAACTAATGAAAAACTGTTTTTT
TRBJ2-1 | once | TRBV4-1 | TRBD2 | CASSQDQKGLAGGNEQFF | TGCGCCAGCAGCCAAGACCAAAAGGGACTAGCGGGGGGTAATGAGCAGTTCTTC
TRBJ2-3 | NA | TRBV10-3 | NA | CASLQGLGSDTQYF | TGTGCCTCCTTGCAGGGCCTCGGATCAGATACGCAGTATTTT
TRBJ2-7 | NA | TRBV6-5 | NA | CASSSWGGDGYEQYF | TGTGCCAGCAGTTCATGGGGGGGCGATGGCTACGAGCAGTACTTC
TRBJ1-2 | NA | TRBV12-2 | NA | CASRLNEGGDYGYTF | TGTGCAAGTCGCTTAAATGAGGGGGGGGACTATGGCTACACCTTC
TRBJ2-1 | once | TRBV15 | NA | CATSRDRGLNEQFF | TGTGCCACCAGCAGAGATAGGGGATTGAATGAGCAGTTCTTC
TRBJ2-5 | NA | TRBV10-3 | TRBD1 | CAISDRDRGRETQYF | TGTGCCATCAGTGACCGGGACAGGGGTCGGGAGACCCAGTACTTC
TRBJ2-5 | few | TRBV5-5 | TRBD1 | CASSSTTGEYPETQYF | TGTGCCAGCAGCTCAACGACAGGGGAATACCCCGAGACCCAGTACTTC
TRBJ1-2 | NA | TRBV6-5 | TRBD1 | CASSYDQSGTGLGYTF | TGTGCCAGCAGTTACGACCAATCCGGGACAGGGCTTGGCTACACCTTC
TRBJ2-5 | NA | TRBV4-2 | TRBD2 | CASSQGASGGAWETQYF | TGTGCCAGCAGCCAAGGGGCTAGCGGGGGGGCCTGGGAGACCCAGTACTTC
TRBJ1-1 | NA | TRBV5-4 | TRBD1 | CASSLDRTGSEAFF | TGTGCCAGCAGCTTGGACCGGACAGGGTCTGAAGCTTTCTTT
TRBJ1-2 | NA | TRBV6-1 | TRBD1 | CASSRQGAKAGYTF | TGTGCCAGCAGTAGACAGGGGGCGAAGGCTGGCTACACCTTC
TRBJ1-1 | NA | TRBV5-6 | NA | CASSLDWGGADTEAFF | TGTGCCAGCAGCTTGGATTGGGGGGGCGCGGACACTGAAGCTTTCTTT
TRBJ1-1 | NA | TRBV27 | TRBD1 | CASSLSRTGGGNTEAFF | TGTGCCAGCAGTTTATCTAGAACAGGGGGCGGTAACACTGAAGCTTTCTTT